This is a list of T cell receptor beta chains from one sample in a study of blood T cell repertoires in COVID-19. The protocol was immunoSEQ multiplex PCR, while the TCRdb copy is restricted to in-frame clones and leaves out a portion. The table records roughly 110,000 clones, 70% to 90% of them present only once. Material: peripheral blood. The receptors were sampled from a middle-aged man with active or convalescent COVID-19. CDR3s include the opening cysteine and the closing phenylalanine or tryptophan. A D gene is named only where the DNA matches it firmly. Rows may omit the clone size; those that give it use once, few, many or a size class.

-,-,TRBJ1-5,TRBV27,CASTQPRPQHF,TGTGCCAGCACTCAACCCAGGCCCCAGCATTTT
TRBD1,-,TRBJ2-7,TRBV5-4,CASSLGTGATYEQYF,TGTGCCAGCAGCTTGGGTACAGGGGCCACCTACGAGCAGTACTTC
-,-,TRBJ1-1,TRBV7-9,CASSLSTGNTEAFF,TGTGCCAGCAGCCTATCGACAGGGAACACTGAAGCTTTCTTT
TRBD1,-,TRBJ2-7,TRBV28,CASSSFTGVSSYEQYF,TGTGCCAGCAGTTCTTTTACAGGGGTTAGCTCCTACGAGCAGTACTTC
-,-,TRBJ2-1,TRBV6-4,CASSDWDRDKGEQFF,TGTGCCAGCAGTGACTGGGACCGGGACAAGGGCGAGCAGTTCTTC
-,-,TRBJ2-3,TRBV4-1,CASSHSGLLTDTQYF,TGCGCCAGCAGCCACTCGGGACTCCTCACAGATACGCAGTATTTT
-,-,TRBJ1-6,TRBV10-2,CASSVGQHNSPLHF,TGCGCCAGCAGTGTTGGACAGCATAATTCACCCCTCCACTTT
TRBD2,once,TRBJ2-1,TRBV7-9,CASSLWTSGTGEQFF,TGTGCCAGCAGCTTATGGACTAGCGGGACCGGTGAGCAGTTCTTC
-,-,TRBJ2-1,TRBV27,CASSPIGPVEQFF,TGTGCCAGCAGTCCCATTGGGCCTGTTGAGCAGTTCTTC
-,few,TRBJ1-5,TRBV5-1,CASSLEGVNQPQHF,TGCGCCAGCAGCTTGGAGGGGGTCAATCAGCCCCAGCATTTT
TRBD1,-,TRBJ2-7,TRBV27,CASSLTGQIYEQYF,TGTGCCAGCAGTCTCACGGGACAGATCTACGAGCAGTACTTC
TRBD2,once,TRBJ2-7,TRBV7-9,CASSDPRRGDHEQYF,TGTGCCAGCAGCGACCCCCGGCGGGGGGACCACGAGCAGTACTTC
-,-,TRBJ1-1,TRBV24-1,CATSAKRGTEAFF,TGTGCCACCAGTGCCAAAAGGGGTACTGAAGCTTTCTTT
-,many,TRBJ1-5,TRBV4-1,CASSQEVLQGGNQPQHF,TGCGCCAGCAGCCAAGAAGTACTACAGGGAGGCAATCAGCCCCAGCATTTT
-,-,TRBJ1-2,TRBV21-1,CASSKSISLCYGYTF,TGTGCCAGCAGCAAAAGTATCAGTTTATGTTATGGCTACACCTTC
TRBD1,once,TRBJ2-2,TRBV6-4,CASSDRQGRDTGELFF,TGTGCCAGCAGTGACCGACAGGGGAGAGACACCGGGGAGCTGTTTTTT
TRBD2,-,TRBJ2-5,TRBV7-2,CASRGTSGTKTQYF,TGTGCCAGCCGAGGGACTAGCGGGACAAAGACCCAGTACTTC
TRBD1,-,TRBJ1-6,TRBV28,CASSFPNINRGAGSNSPLHF,TGTGCCAGCAGTTTTCCGAACATTAACAGGGGCGCGGGATCGAATTCACCCCTCCACTTT
-,-,TRBJ1-2,TRBV28,CASNFGTHGYTF,TGTGCCAGCAACTTCGGTACCCATGGCTACACCTTC
-,-,TRBJ2-1,TRBV27,CASSLSGGRYNEQFF,TGTGCCAGCAGTTTATCTGGAGGGAGGTACAATGAGCAGTTCTTC
-,-,TRBJ1-1,TRBV6-2/TRBV6-3,CASSQPTGQAFF,TGTGCCAGCAGCCAACCGACAGGACAAGCTTTCTTT
-,-,TRBJ1-1,TRBV6-2/TRBV6-3,CASSGLLNTEAFF,TGTGCCAGCAGTGGACTCCTGAACACTGAAGCTTTCTTT
-,once,TRBJ1-1,TRBV15,CATSRDPNMNTEAFF,TGTGCCACCAGCAGAGACCCAAACATGAACACTGAAGCTTTCTTT
TRBD1,-,TRBJ2-7,TRBV5-1,CASSLRTGGSGEQYF,TGCGCCAGCAGCTTAAGGACAGGGGGCTCGGGCGAGCAGTACTTC
TRBD1,-,TRBJ2-7,TRBV19,CASSSTGTAYEQYF,TGTGCCAGTAGTTCAACCGGGACAGCTTACGAGCAGTACTTC
-,-,TRBJ1-1,TRBV19,CASSIGGRGTEAFF,TGTGCCAGTAGTATAGGCGGGAGGGGGACTGAAGCTTTCTTT
-,-,TRBJ1-2,TRBV19,CASRGHYGNGYTF,TGTGCCAGTAGGGGACACTACGGGAATGGCTACACCTTC
TRBD1,-,TRBJ2-5,TRBV25-1,CASSATGGRETQYF,TGTGCCAGCAGTGCAACAGGGGGCCGAGAGACCCAGTACTTC
TRBD1,-,TRBJ1-1,TRBV28,CASSLFGAGGTEAFF,TGTGCCAGCAGTTTATTTGGGGCAGGGGGGACTGAAGCTTTCTTT
TRBD2,once,TRBJ2-1,TRBV12-3/TRBV12-4,CASSTLANEQFF,TGTGCCAGCAGCACACTAGCGAATGAGCAGTTCTTC
-,-,TRBJ2-7,TRBV12-3/TRBV12-4,CASTEGTYEQYF,TGTGCCAGCACGGAGGGAACCTACGAGCAGTACTTC
-,-,TRBJ1-5,TRBV4-2,CASSQDLTGSQPQHF,TGTGCCAGCAGCCAAGATCTAACAGGGAGTCAGCCCCAGCATTTT
-,-,TRBJ2-7,TRBV2,CASTGQFSYEQYF,TGTGCCAGCACCGGACAGTTTTCCTACGAGCAGTACTTC
-,-,TRBJ1-5,TRBV10-3,CAIRTGNQPQHF,TGTGCCATCAGAACAGGCAATCAGCCCCAGCATTTT
-,-,TRBJ1-2,TRBV9,CASSVGPDPFYGYTF,TGTGCCAGCAGCGTAGGTCCAGATCCCTTCTATGGCTACACCTTC
TRBD2,once,TRBJ2-1,TRBV6-2/TRBV6-3,CASSYGLGSGSAYNEQFF,TGTGCCAGCAGTTACGGCCTGGGTAGCGGGAGCGCCTACAATGAGCAGTTCTTC
TRBD1,-,TRBJ1-2,TRBV7-8,CASSSDRVTSGYTF,TGTGCCAGCAGCTCGGACAGGGTAACGAGTGGCTACACCTTC
-,-,TRBJ2-3,TRBV6-2/TRBV6-3,CASSLGTSTDTQYF,TGTGCCAGCAGTTTGGGGACTAGCACAGATACGCAGTATTTT
TRBD2,-,TRBJ2-7,TRBV7-2,CASSSTSGRPTREQYF,TGTGCCAGCAGCTCCACTAGCGGGAGGCCTACTCGCGAGCAGTACTTC
-,-,TRBJ2-3,TRBV6-2/TRBV6-3,CASSSYTDTQYF,TGTGCCAGCAGTTCTTACACAGATACGCAGTATTTT
-,few,TRBJ2-5,TRBV18,CASSPYRAGPQETQYF,TGTGCCAGCTCACCTTATAGGGCGGGGCCCCAAGAGACCCAGTACTTC
-,-,TRBJ2-7,TRBV6-5,CASTDRPYEQYF,TGTGCCAGTACCGACAGACCCTACGAGCAGTACTTC
-,-,TRBJ2-3,TRBV7-2,CASSLPNEDTQYF,TGTGCCAGCAGCTTACCGAACGAGGATACGCAGTATTTT
TRBD1,-,TRBJ2-7,TRBV9,CASSVLIKGVRGRYEQYF,TGTGCCAGCAGCGTATTGATTAAGGGGGTGAGGGGGCGTTACGAGCAGTACTTC
TRBD1,-,TRBJ1-2,TRBV7-8,CASSPDRGGYTF,TGTGCCAGCAGCCCGGACAGGGGTGGCTACACCTTC
TRBD2,-,TRBJ2-2,TRBV10-3,CATARGLAGYTGELFF,TGTGCCACCGCTCGTGGGCTAGCGGGGTACACCGGGGAGCTGTTTTTT